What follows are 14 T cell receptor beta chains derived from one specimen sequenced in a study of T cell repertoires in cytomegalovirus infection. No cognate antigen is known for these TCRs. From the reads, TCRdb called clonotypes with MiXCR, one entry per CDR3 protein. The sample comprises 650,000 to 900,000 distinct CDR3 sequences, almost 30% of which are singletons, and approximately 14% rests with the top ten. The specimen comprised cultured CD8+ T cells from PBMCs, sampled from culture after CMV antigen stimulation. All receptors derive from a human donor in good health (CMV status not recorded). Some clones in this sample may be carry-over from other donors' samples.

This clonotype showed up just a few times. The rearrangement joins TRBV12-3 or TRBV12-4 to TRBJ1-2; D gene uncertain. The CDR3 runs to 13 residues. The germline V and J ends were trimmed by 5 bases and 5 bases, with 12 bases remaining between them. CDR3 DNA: TGTGCCAGCAGTAAGACGCCTCAATATGGCTACACCTTC. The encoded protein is CASSKTPQYGYTF.

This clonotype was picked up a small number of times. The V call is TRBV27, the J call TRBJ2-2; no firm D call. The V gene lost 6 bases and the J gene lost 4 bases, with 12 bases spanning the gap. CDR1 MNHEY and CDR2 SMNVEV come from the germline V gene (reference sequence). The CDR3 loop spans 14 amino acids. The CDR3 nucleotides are TGTGCCAGCAGCTCTAATAGGGCCACCGGGGAGCTGTTTTTT. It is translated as CASSSNRATGELFF.

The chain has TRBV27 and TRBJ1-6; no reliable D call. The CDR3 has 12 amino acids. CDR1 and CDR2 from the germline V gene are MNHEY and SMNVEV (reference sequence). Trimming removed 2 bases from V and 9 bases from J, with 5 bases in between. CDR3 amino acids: CASSLVGSPLHF. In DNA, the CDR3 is TGTGCCAGCAGTTTAGTAGGTTCACCCCTCCACTTT.

The CDR3 sequence: CASSQIGQENTGELFF. DNA for the CDR3: TGCGCCAGCAGCCAAATCGGACAGGAGAACACCGGGGAGCTGTTTTTT. This chain joins TRBV4-1 and TRBJ2-2; 7 bases are a match to TRBD1. The J segment lost 1 base and the V segment lost 2 bases, leaving 4 bases of the junction unmatched. The CDR3 runs to 16 residues. The V gene's germline CDR1 is MGHRA and CDR2 YSYEKL.

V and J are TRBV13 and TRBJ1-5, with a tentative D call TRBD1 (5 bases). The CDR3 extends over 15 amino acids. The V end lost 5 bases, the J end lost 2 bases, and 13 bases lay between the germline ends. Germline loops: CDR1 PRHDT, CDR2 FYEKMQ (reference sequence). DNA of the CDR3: TGTGCCAGCAGCCGCGGGGGGTCCGGCAATCAGCCCCAGCATTTT. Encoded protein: CASSRGGSGNQPQHF.

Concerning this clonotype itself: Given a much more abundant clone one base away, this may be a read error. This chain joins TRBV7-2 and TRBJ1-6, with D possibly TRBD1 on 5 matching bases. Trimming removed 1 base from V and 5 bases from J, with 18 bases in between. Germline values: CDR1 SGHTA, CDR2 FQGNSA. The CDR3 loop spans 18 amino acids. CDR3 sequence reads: CASSLGGMGPENNSPLHF. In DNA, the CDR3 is TGTGCCAGCAGCTTAGGAGGCATGGGGCCGGAGAATAATTCACCCCTCCACTTT.

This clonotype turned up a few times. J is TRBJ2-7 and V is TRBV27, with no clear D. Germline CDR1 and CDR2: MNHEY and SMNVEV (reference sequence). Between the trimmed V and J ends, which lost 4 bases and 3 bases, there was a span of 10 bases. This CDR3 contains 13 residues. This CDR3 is CASSSPRNYEQYV. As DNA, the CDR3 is TGTGCCAGCAGTTCCCCCAGAAACTACGAGCAGTACGTC.

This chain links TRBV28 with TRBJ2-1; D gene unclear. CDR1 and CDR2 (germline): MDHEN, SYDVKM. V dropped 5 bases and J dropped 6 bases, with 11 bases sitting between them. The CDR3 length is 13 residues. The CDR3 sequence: CASSIPTGNEQFF. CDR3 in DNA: TGTGCCAGCAGTATCCCGACCGGCAATGAGCAGTTCTTC.

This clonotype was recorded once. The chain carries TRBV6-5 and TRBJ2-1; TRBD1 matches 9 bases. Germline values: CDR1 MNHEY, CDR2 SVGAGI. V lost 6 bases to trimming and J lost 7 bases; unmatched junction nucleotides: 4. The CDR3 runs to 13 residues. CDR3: CASSSGTGNEQFF. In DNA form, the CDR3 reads TGTGCCAGCAGCTCCGGGACAGGGAATGAGCAGTTCTTC.

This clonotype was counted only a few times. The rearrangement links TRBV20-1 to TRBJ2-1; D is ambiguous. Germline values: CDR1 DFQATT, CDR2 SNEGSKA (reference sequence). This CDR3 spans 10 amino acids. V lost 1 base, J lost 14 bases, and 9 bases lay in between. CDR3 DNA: TGCAGTGCTAGAGCGTACCGGGAGTTCTTC. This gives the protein CSARAYREFF.

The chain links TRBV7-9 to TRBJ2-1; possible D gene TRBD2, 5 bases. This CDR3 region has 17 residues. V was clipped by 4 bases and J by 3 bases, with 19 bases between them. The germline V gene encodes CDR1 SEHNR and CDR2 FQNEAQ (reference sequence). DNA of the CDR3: TGTGCCAGCAGCTCCCAAGAACGGGGATACCTCTACAATGAGCAGTTCTTC. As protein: CASSSQERGYLYNEQFF.

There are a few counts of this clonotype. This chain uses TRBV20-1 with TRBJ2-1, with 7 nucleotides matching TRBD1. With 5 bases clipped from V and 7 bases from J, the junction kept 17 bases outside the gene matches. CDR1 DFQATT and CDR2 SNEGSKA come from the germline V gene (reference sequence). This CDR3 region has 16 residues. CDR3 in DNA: TGCAGTGCTCCAAACGCCGCGACAGGGTTTTGGAATGAGCAGTTCTTC. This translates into CSAPNAATGFWNEQFF.

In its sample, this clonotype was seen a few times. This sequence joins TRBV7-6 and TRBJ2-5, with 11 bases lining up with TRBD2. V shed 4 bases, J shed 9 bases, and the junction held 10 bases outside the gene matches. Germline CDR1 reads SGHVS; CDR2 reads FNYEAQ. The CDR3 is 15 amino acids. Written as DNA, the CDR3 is TGTGCCAGCAGCTCTAGCGGGGGGCCATCGGGGGCCCAGTACTTC. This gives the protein CASSSSGGPSGAQYF.

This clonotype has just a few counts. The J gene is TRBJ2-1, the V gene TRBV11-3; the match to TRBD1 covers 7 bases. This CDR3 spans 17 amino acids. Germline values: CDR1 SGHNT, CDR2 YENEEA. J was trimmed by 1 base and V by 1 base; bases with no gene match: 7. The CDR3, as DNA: TGTGCCAGCAGCTTAGGCCCAGACAGGGAGTCCTACAATGAGCAGTTCTTC. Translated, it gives CASSLGPDRESYNEQFF.